This T cell receptor (beta chain) was recorded in a study of blood T cell repertoires in COVID-19 (dated by TCRdb to about 2020). Study-level background: Collaborator samples came from the United States, Italy and Spain and covered acute and convalescent phases of COVID-19. The material from the prospective study consisted of cDNA or gDNA derived from T cells, B-cell-depleted T cells, or PBMCs. The dataset comprised deeply sampled blood TCRbeta repertoires from subjects exposed to, actively infected with, or recovered from COVID-19. The repertoires were released in a freely available public database intended as a resource for research on the immune response to SARS-CoV-2. Samples were obtained from the ongoing ImmuneRACE study (first 160 participants) and from some 1,300 subjects provided by 6 global collaborators. Nearly every sample came with metadata listing a de-identified subject ID, COVID-19 status, age in years and sex. HLA class I and class II types, where available, came from metadata supplied by the sample provider rather than from assay-based typing. Beyond this particular receptor, the publication reports: How much clinical and demographic metadata was included differed by source and by participant, and the metadata was provided uncurated.

From cysteine to phenylalanine, the CDR3 is 15 amino acids long. Just the 45-base CDR3 DNA is kept, in frame starting at base 1. V drops 1 base and J drops 3 bases, leaving 11 bases in between. For CDR1 and CDR2, the germline V gene lists MGHRA and YSYEKL. Each collaborating institution followed its own protocols to collect whole blood in K2EDTA tubes. Collaborator samples were shipped for TCRbeta analysis as frozen whole blood, isolated PBMCs, or DNA extracted from either sample type. On this clone itself: Its binding antigen is unknown. The input lacks base qualities; no much larger clone sits a single base away.

The immunoSEQ Assay, a bias-controlled multiplex PCR, was used to amplify TCRbeta CDR3 regions from genomic DNA. In the paper's pipeline: Nucleated cell counts per sample were estimated from amplification of reference gene primers within the assay. Sequence reads were collapsed and filtered to measure the absolute abundance of every unique TCRbeta CDR3 rearrangement. Productive Simpson clonality was computed per sample as the square root of Simpson's diversity index over productive rearrangements. As stored in TCRdb, this immuneACCESS dataset retains in-frame rearrangements with V and J assigned. A fraction of the clones does not appear; measured against another copy, unresolved V genes explain less than half of the discrepancy, and the remainder lacks a known reason. V, J and clone size are taken as reported in that table, and D and trimming were inferred from the DNA itself. The sample yields 180,000 or so clones; 87% were counted once. The top ten hold approximately 2.7% of the sample.

This TCR was sampled from a man between 40 and 49 years old with active or convalescent COVID-19. This chain is built from TRBV4-1 and TRBJ2-3; tentative D gene TRBD2, with 6 bases matching. The sequenced material came from peripheral blood. CDR3 loop: CASSQGGGLTDTQYF. The bases read TGCGCCAGCAGCCAAGGGGGAGGTTTAACAGATACGCAGTATTTT.